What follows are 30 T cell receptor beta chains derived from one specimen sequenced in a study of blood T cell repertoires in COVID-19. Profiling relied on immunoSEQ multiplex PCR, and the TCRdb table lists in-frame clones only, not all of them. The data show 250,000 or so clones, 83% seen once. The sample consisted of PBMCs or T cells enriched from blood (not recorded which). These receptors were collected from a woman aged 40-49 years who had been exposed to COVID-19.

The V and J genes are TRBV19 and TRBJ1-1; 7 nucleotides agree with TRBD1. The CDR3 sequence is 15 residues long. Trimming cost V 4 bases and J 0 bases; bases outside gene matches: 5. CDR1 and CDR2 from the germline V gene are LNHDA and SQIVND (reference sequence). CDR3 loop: CASSRQGVLNTEAFF. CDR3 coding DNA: TGTGCCAGTAGTAGGCAGGGGGTTTTGAACACTGAAGCTTTCTTT.

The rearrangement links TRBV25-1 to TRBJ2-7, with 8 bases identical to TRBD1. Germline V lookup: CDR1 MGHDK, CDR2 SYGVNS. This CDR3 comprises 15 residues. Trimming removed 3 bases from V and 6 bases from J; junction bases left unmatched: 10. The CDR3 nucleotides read TGTGCCAGCAGTGAGGAGGGGACAGGTCCGGTCGAGCAGTACTTC. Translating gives CASSEEGTGPVEQYF.

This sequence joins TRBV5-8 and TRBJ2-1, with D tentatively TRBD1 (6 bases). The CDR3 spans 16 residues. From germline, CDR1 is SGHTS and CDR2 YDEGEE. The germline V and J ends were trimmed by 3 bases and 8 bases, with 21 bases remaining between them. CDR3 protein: CASSWQQGADWYEQFF. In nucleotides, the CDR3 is TGTGCCAGCAGCTGGCAACAGGGAGCGGATTGGTATGAGCAGTTCTTC.

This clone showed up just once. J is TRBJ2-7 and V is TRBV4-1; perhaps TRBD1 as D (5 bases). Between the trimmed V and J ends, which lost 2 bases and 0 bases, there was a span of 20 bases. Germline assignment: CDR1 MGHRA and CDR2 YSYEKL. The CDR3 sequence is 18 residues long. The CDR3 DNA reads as TGCGCCAGCAGCCAATTGGTTGTAACAGGCCCCCACTCCTACGAGCAGTACTTC. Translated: CASSQLVVTGPHSYEQYF.

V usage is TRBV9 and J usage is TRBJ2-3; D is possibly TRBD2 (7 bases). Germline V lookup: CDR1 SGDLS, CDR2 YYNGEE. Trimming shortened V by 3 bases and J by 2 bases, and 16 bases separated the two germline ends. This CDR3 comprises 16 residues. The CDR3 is CASSDGAGAYTDTQYF. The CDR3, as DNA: TGTGCCAGCAGCGATGGGGCGGGGGCCTACACAGATACGCAGTATTTT. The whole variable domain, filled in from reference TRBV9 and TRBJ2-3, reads DSGVTQTPKHLITATGQRVTLRCSPRSGDLSVYWYQQSLDQGLQFLIQYYNGEERAKGNILERFSAQQFPDLHSELNLSSLELGDSALYFCASSDGAGAYTDTQYFGPGTRLTVL.

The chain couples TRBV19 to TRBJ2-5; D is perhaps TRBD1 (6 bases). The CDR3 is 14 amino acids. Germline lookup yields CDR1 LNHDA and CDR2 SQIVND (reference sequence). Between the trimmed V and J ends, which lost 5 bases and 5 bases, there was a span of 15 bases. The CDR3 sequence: CASSSRDIRETQYF. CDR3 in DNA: TGTGCCAGTAGTTCCCGGGACATCAGGGAGACCCAGTACTTC.

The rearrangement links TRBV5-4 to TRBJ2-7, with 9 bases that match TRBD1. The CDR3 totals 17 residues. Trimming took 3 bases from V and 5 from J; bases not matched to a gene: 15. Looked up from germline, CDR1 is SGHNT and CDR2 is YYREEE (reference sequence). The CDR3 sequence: CASSSGTGSFYFNEQYF. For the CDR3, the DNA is TGTGCCAGCAGCTCCGGGACAGGGTCCTTTTATTTTAACGAGCAGTACTTC.

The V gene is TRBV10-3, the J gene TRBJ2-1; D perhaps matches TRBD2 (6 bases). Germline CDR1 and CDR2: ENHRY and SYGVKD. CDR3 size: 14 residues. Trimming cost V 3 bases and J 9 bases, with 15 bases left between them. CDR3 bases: TGTGCCATCAGTGATGGCGCTAGCGAGGGTGAGCAGTTCTTC. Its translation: CAISDGASEGEQFF.

The CDR3 nucleotides are TGTGCCAGCAGCGTAGGGGACAGTGGTACGCAGTATTTT. It yields the protein CASSVGDSGTQYF. The J gene is TRBJ2-3, the V gene TRBV9; 7 bases are shared with TRBD1. This CDR3 comprises 13 residues. The J segment lost 8 bases and the V segment lost 0 bases, leaving 3 bases of the junction unmatched. Germline CDR1 SGDLS, CDR2 YYNGEE.

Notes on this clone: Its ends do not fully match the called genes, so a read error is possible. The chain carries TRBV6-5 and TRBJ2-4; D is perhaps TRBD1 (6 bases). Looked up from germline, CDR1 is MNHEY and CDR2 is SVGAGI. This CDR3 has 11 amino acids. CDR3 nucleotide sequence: TGCCACTCAGGGGAAAAAAACATTCAGTACTTC. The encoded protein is CHSGEKNIQYF.

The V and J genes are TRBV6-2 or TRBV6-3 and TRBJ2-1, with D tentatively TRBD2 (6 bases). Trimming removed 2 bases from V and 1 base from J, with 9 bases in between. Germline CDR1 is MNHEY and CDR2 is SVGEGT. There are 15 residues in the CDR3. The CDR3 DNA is TGTGCCAGCAGTTACGGAGGGGAATCCTACAATGAGCAGTTCTTC. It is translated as CASSYGGESYNEQFF.

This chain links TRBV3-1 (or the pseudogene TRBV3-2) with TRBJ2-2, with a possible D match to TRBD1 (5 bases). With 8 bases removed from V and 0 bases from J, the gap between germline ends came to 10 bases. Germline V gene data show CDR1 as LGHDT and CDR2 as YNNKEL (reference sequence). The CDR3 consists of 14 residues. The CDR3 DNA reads TGTGCCAGCTCTGACAGTCCGAACACCGGGGAGCTGTTTTTT. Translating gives CASSDSPNTGELFF.

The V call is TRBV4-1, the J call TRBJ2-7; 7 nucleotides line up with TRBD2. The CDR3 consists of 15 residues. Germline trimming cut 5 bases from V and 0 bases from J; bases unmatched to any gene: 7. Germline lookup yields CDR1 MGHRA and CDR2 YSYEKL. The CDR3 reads CASSFLGGSSYEQYF. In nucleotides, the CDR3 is TGCGCCAGCAGCTTCCTGGGGGGGAGCTCCTACGAGCAGTACTTC.

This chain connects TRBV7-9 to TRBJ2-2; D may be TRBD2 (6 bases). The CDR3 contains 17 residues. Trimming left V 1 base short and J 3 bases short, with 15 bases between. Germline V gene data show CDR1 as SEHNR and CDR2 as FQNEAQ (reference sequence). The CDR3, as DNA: TGTGCCAGCAGCTTAGACAAAGGTAGCGGACACACCGGGGAGCTGTTTTTT. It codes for CASSLDKGSGHTGELFF.

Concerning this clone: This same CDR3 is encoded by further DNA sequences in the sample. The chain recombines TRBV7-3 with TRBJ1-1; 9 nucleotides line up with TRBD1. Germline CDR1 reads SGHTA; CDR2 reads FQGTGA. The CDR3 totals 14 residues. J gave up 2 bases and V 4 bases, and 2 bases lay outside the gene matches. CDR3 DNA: TGTGCCAGCAGCTCGACAGGGGGAAACACTGAAGCTTTCTTT. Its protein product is CASSSTGGNTEAFF. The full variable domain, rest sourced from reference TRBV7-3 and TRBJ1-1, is GAGVSQTPSNKVTEKGKYVELRCDPISGHTALYWYRQSLGQGPEFLIYFQGTGAADDSGLPNDRFFAVRPEGSVSTLKIQRTERGDSAVYLCASSSTGGNTEAFFGQGTRLTVV.

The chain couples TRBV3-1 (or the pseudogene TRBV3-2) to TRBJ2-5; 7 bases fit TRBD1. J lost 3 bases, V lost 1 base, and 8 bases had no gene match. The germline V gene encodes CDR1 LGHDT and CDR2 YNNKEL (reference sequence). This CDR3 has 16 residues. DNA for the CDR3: TGTGCCAGCAGCCAAGTTGAGACAGGGTTCGAAGAGACCCAGTACTTC. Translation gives CASSQVETGFEETQYF.

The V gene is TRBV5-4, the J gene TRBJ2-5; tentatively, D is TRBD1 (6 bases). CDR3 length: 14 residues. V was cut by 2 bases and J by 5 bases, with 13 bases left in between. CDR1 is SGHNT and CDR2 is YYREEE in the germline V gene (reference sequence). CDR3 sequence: CASSFSGAQETQYF. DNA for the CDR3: TGTGCCAGCAGCTTCTCAGGGGCTCAGGAGACCCAGTACTTC.

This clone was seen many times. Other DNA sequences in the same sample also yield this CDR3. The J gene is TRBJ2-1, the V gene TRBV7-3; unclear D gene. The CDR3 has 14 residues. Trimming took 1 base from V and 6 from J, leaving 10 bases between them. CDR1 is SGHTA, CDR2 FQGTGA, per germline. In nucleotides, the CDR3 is TGTGCCAGCAGCTTAAACAGCCGTGGCAATGAGCAGTTCTTC. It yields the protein CASSLNSRGNEQFF.

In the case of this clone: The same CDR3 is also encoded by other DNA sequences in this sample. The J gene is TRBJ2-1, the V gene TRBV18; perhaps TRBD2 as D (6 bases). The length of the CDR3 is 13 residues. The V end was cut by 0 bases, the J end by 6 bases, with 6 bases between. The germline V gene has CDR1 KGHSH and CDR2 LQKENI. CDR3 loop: CASSPPSGNEQFF. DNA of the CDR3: TGTGCCAGCTCACCACCTAGCGGCAATGAGCAGTTCTTC.

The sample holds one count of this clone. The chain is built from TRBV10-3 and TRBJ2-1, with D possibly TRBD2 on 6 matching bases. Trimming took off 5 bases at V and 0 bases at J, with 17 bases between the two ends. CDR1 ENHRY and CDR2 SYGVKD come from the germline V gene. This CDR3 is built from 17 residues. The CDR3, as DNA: TGTGCCATCAGTCAGGGACTGGGAGTAGTCTCCTACAATGAGCAGTTCTTC. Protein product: CAISQGLGVVSYNEQFF.

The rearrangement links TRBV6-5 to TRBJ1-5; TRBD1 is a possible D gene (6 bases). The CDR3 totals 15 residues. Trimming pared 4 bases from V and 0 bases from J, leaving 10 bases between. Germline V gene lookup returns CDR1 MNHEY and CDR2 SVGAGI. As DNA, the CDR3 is TGTGCCAGCAGTTCTTCAGGGGTTAGCAATCAGCCCCAGCATTTT. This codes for CASSSSGVSNQPQHF.

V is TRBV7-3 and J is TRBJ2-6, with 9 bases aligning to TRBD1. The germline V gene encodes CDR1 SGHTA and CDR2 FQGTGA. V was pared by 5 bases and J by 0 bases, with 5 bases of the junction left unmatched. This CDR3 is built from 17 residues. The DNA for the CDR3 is TGTGCCAGCAGCCTTGGGACAGGGATCTCTGGGGCCAACGTCCTGACTTTC. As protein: CASSLGTGISGANVLTF. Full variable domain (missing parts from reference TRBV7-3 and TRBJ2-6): GAGVSQTPSNKVTEKGKYVELRCDPISGHTALYWYRQSLGQGPEFLIYFQGTGAADDSGLPNDRFFAVRPEGSVSTLKIQRTERGDSAVYLCASSLGTGISGANVLTFGAGSRLTVL.

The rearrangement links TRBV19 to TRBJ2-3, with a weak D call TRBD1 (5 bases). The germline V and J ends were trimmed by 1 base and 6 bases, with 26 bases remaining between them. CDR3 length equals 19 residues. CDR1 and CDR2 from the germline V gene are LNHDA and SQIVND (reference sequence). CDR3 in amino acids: CASSIAPPSRAGHRDTQYF. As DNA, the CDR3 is TGTGCCAGTAGTATAGCTCCACCCTCCCGGGCAGGCCACAGGGATACGCAGTATTTT.

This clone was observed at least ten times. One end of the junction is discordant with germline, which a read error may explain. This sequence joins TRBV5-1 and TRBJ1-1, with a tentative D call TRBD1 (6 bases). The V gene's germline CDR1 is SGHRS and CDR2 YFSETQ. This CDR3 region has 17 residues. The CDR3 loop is CASSLGTGPRGDTEAFF. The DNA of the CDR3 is TGCGCCAGCAGTTTGGGCACAGGGCCCCGAGGGGACACTGAAGCTTTCTTT. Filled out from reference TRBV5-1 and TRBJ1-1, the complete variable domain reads KAGVTQTPRYLIKTRGQQVTLSCSPISGHRSVSWYQQTPGQGLQFLFEYFSETQRNKGNFPGRFSGRQFSNSRSEMNVSTLELGDSALYLCASSLGTGPRGDTEAFFGQGTRLTVV.

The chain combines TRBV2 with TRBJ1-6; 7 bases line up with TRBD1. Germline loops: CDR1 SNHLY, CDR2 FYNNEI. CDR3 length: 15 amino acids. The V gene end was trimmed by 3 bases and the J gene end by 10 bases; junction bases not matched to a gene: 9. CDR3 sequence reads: CASSEAAGGYSPLHF. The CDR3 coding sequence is TGTGCCAGCAGTGAGGCGGCAGGGGGTTACTCACCCCTCCACTTT.

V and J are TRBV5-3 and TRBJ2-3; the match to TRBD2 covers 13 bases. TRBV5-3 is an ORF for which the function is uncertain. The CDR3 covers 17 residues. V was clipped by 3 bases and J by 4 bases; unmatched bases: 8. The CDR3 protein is CARSSTSGGDQADTQYF. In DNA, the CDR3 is TGTGCCAGAAGCTCCACTAGCGGGGGGGATCAGGCAGATACGCAGTATTTT.

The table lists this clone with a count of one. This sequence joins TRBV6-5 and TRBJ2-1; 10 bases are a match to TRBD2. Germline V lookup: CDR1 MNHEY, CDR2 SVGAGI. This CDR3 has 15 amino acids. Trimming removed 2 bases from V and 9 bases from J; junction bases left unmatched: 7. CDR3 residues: CASSYQRGGLSEQFF. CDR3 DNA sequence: TGTGCCAGCAGTTACCAGCGGGGGGGTCTCAGTGAGCAGTTCTTC.

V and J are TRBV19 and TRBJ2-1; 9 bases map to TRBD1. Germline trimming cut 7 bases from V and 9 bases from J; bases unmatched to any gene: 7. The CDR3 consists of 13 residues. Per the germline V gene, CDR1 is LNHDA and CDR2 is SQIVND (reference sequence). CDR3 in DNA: TGTGCCAGTATAGGGACAGGGATACGTGAGCAGTTCTTC. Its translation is CASIGTGIREQFF.

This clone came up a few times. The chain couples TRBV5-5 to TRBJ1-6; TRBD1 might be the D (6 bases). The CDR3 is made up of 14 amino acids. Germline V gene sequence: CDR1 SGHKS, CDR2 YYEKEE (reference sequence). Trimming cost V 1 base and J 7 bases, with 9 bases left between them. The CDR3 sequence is CASSLTGKNSPLHF. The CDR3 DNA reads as TGTGCCAGCAGCTTGACAGGGAAGAATTCACCCCTCCACTTT.

The CDR3 here is CASSIGGADSPLHF. CDR3 sequence (DNA): TGTGCCAGTAGTATTGGGGGGGCGGATTCACCCCTCCACTTT. This chain joins TRBV19 and TRBJ1-6; D perhaps matches TRBD1 (6 bases). Trimming took 3 bases from V and 8 from J, leaving 11 bases between them. CDR1 and CDR2 from the germline V gene are LNHDA and SQIVND (reference sequence). This CDR3 has 14 residues.